This T cell receptor (beta chain) comes out of a study of response to subunit inactivated influenza vaccine. In its sample, this clonotype was seen a few times. TCRdb reprocessed the RT-PCR reads via MiXCR and lists one record per CDR3 protein. The sample holds hundreds of thousands of distinct CDR3 sequences, 10% to 12% seen once. V lost 4 bases to trimming and J lost 4 bases, with 14 bases between them. The CDR3 has 14 amino acids. From germline, CDR1 is MGHRA and CDR2 YSYEKL. This same sample was also part of a study on T cells expressing NK-cell markers. As that study records: The TCR beta cDNA came from 5'RACE template switching with UMIs.

The chain couples TRBV4-1 to TRBJ2-7; D unclear. This receptor was obtained from a man aged 50 to 59 who received an inactivated influenza vaccine. The input for sequencing was PBMCs from blood, taken on the day of vaccination. The CDR3 loop is CASSRLPGPYEQYF. CDR3 sequence (DNA): TGCGCCAGCAGCCGTCTGCCTGGACCGTACGAGCAGTACTTC.